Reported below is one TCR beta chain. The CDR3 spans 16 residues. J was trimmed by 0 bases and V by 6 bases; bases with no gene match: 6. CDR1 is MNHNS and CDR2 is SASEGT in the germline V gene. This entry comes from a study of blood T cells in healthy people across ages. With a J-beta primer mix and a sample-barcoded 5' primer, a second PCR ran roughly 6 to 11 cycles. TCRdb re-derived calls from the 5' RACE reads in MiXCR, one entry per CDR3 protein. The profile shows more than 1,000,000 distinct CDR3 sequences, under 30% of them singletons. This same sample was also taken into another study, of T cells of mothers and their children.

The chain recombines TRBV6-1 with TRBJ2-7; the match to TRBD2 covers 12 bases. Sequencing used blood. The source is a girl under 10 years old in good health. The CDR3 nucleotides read TGTGCCAGCAGCCGGAGGACTAGCGGGGCCTCCTACGAGCAGTACTTC. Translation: CASSRRTSGASYEQYF.